Following are 5 T cell receptor beta chains from one sample sequenced in a study of cytomegalovirus exposure and HLA in healthy donors. PCR amplification relied on 60 Vbeta primers (plus 13 Jbeta primers). TCRdb keeps only in-frame clones here, not all; method: immunoSEQ multiplex PCR. The data show over 250,000 clones, with roughly two thirds seen just once and roughly 2.4% held by the top ten. Specimen: PBMCs. These receptors were obtained from a female donor in good health and CMV-seronegative.

This clone appeared a few times. The rearrangement uses TRBV6-5 and TRBJ2-1; D is perhaps TRBD1 (6 bases). Germline assignment: CDR1 MNHEY and CDR2 SVGAGI. The CDR3 covers 13 residues. The V and J ends lost 5 bases and 4 bases respectively, with 9 bases between them. In DNA, the CDR3 is TGTGCCAGCAGTCCGACAGGATACAATGAGCAGTTCTTC. Protein product: CASSPTGYNEQFF.

Concerning this clone itself: The junction shows a germline mismatch at one end, possibly a read error. The chain links TRBV4-2 to TRBJ2-5; 7 bases fit TRBD1. Per the germline V gene, CDR1 is LGHNA and CDR2 is YNFKEQ. This CDR3 has 17 residues. The CDR3 sequence is CAGSQDISSRQGETQYF. Written as DNA, the CDR3 is TGTGCCGGCAGCCAAGATATTAGCAGTAGACAGGGAGAGACCCAGTACTTC.

The chain is built from TRBV19 and TRBJ2-7; 7 bases map to TRBD1. The germline V gene has CDR1 LNHDA and CDR2 SQIVND (reference sequence). J was trimmed by 2 bases and V by 1 base; bases with no gene match: 5. The CDR3 is 15 amino acids. CDR3 sequence: CASSIAPGQAYEQYF. CDR3 sequence (DNA): TGTGCCAGTAGTATAGCCCCCGGACAGGCCTACGAGCAGTACTTC.

A few counts support this clone. The chain joins TRBV27 to TRBJ1-1, with 11 positions matching TRBD1. CDR1 is MNHEY, CDR2 SMNVEV, per germline (reference sequence). This CDR3 has 14 residues. V trimming: 6 bases; J trimming: 7 bases; junction bases outside the gene matches: 7. Here the CDR3 DNA reads TGTGCCAGCAGACCGGACAGGGGGCTCAGTGAAGCTTTCTTT. Its protein product is CASRPDRGLSEAFF.

This clone was picked up a small number of times. The chain uses TRBV5-4 and TRBJ1-6, with 8 bases identical to TRBD1. V dropped 0 bases and J dropped 10; count of bases not matched to a gene: 6. Germline values: CDR1 SGHNT, CDR2 YYREEE (reference sequence). The CDR3 contains 15 residues. In nucleotides, the CDR3 is TGTGCCAGCAGCTTGGCCGGACAGGGCGGATCACCCCTCCACTTT. It specifies CASSLAGQGGSPLHF.